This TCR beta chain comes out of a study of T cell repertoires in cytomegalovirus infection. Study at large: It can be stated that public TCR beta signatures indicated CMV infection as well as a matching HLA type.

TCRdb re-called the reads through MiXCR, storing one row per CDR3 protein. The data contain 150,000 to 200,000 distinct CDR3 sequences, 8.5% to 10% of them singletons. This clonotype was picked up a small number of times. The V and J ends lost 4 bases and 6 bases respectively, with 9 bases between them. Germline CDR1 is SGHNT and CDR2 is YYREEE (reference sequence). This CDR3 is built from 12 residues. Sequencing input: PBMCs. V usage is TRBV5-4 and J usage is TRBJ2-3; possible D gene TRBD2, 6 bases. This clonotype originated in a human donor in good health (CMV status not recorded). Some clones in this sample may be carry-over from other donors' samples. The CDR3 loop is CASSGGDDTQYF. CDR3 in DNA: TGTGCCAGCAGCGGAGGGGACGATACGCAGTATTTT. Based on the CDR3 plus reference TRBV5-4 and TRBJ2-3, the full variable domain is ETGVTQSPTHLIKTRGQQVTLRCSSQSGHNTVSWYQQALGQGPQFIFQYYREEENGRGNFPPRFSGLQFPNYSSELNVNALELDDSALYLCASSGGDDTQYFGPGTRLTVL.